The 29 T cell receptor beta chains given below trace back to one sample, sequenced in a study of T cell changes during pregnancy in multiple sclerosis. Assay: immunoSEQ multiplex PCR; the TCRdb copy retains only in-frame clones and omits some. The sample includes tens of thousands of clones, around nine tenths of them seen just once. Source: peripheral blood, taken in the second trimester of pregnancy. These receptors originate from a female donor with multiple sclerosis, enrolled in a pregnancy study.

The gene calls are TRBV5-1 and TRBJ2-2; D may be TRBD1 (5 bases). The germline CDR1 and CDR2 sequences are SGHRS and YFSETQ. The CDR3 runs to 15 residues. V lost 5 bases and J 2 bases, leaving 13 bases between the germline ends. The CDR3 DNA reads TGCGCCAGCAGAGAGAGGACACTTAACACCGGGGAGCTGTTTTTT. Amino acids: CASRERTLNTGELFF.

This clone was seen a handful of times. The chain recombines TRBV2 with TRBJ1-6; tentative D call: TRBD1 (6 bases). The CDR3 contains 13 residues. Germline lookup yields CDR1 SNHLY and CDR2 FYNNEI. Trimming shortened V by 3 bases and J by 10 bases, and 10 bases separated the two germline ends. The CDR3 DNA reads TGTGCCAGCAGTGAGGGGGCACGGTCACCCCTCCACTTT. The encoded protein is CASSEGARSPLHF.

This clone turned up a few times. The genes are TRBV7-2 and TRBJ1-4; D perhaps matches TRBD1 (6 bases). Germline V gene lookup returns CDR1 SGHTA and CDR2 FQGNSA. V shed 1 base and J shed 6 bases, with 12 bases lying between them. The CDR3 is made up of 15 amino acids. CDR3 nucleotide sequence: TGTGCCAGCAGCTTAGTTCGGCCAGGGGATGAAAAACTGTTTTTT. Amino acid sequence: CASSLVRPGDEKLFF.

This chain joins TRBV4-3 and TRBJ2-3; TRBD1 matches at 9 bases. Germline V CDR1 and CDR2: LGHNA, YSLEER. Trimming took 4 bases from V and 1 from J; bases not matched to a gene: 6. The CDR3 is 16 residues long. The CDR3 DNA follows: TGCGCCAGCAGCCTGGGACAGGGCTTAGGCACAGATACGCAGTATTTT. It specifies CASSLGQGLGTDTQYF.

This chain links TRBV30 with TRBJ1-3; the match to TRBD1 covers 8 bases. The V gene end was trimmed by 5 bases and the J gene end by 5 bases; junction bases not matched to a gene: 8. This CDR3 is built from 14 residues. Germline assignment: CDR1 GTSNPN and CDR2 SVGIG (reference sequence). The CDR3: CAWGGTGSRNTIYF. In DNA, the CDR3 is TGTGCCTGGGGGGGGACAGGCTCAAGAAACACCATATATTTT.

This chain connects TRBV19 to TRBJ1-2; 7 nucleotides match TRBD1. V dropped 5 bases and J dropped 4; count of bases not matched to a gene: 13. The CDR3 contains 16 residues. CDR1 is LNHDA and CDR2 is SQIVND in the germline V gene (reference sequence). The CDR3, as DNA: TGTGCCAGTAGTCTGCCCCCCTGGACAGGTAGCTATGGCTACACCTTC. It encodes CASSLPPWTGSYGYTF.

J is TRBJ1-4 and V is TRBV18; TRBD1 agrees at 7 bases. J was trimmed by 5 bases and V by 5 bases; bases with no gene match: 5. Germline values: CDR1 KGHSH, CDR2 LQKENI. The CDR3 loop spans 14 amino acids. CDR3 sequence (DNA): TGTGCCAGCTCATTGAACAGGGGCAATGAAAAACTGTTTTTT. Translated: CASSLNRGNEKLFF.

The chain carries TRBV23-1 and TRBJ2-7; 7 nucleotides match TRBD1. TRBV23-1 counts as an open reading frame of uncertain function. V dropped 0 bases and J dropped 0; count of bases not matched to a gene: 5. The CDR3 is 16 residues long. The CDR3 sequence is CASSQSDRTGSYEQYF. DNA for the CDR3: TGCGCCAGCAGTCAATCGGACAGGACCGGCTCCTACGAGCAGTACTTC.

The chain combines TRBV18 with TRBJ1-1, with a weak D call TRBD1 (5 bases). The CDR3 is made up of 11 amino acids. V lost 6 bases and J 5 bases, leaving 7 bases between the germline ends. Looked up from germline, CDR1 is KGHSH and CDR2 is LQKENI. The CDR3 loop reads CASSGQTEAFF. The CDR3 DNA follows: TGTGCCAGCTCCGGACAAACTGAAGCTTTCTTT.

V usage is TRBV19 and J usage is TRBJ2-1; no definite D call. Germline CDR1 and CDR2: LNHDA and SQIVND (reference sequence). This CDR3 has 13 residues. The germline V and J ends were trimmed by 11 bases and 7 bases, with 18 bases remaining between them. The CDR3 DNA is TGTGCCGGCAGACTTATAGGTTCTAATGAGCAGTTCTTC. As protein: CAGRLIGSNEQFF.

This clone was observed a few times. The chain carries TRBV9 and TRBJ1-2, with a tentative D call TRBD1 (5 bases). Germline CDR1 is SGDLS and CDR2 is YYNGEE. This CDR3 has 15 residues. V shed 2 bases and J shed 4 bases, with 15 bases lying between them. CDR3 region: CASSVSEGRVYGYTF. CDR3 nucleotide sequence: TGTGCCAGCAGCGTCAGTGAGGGGAGGGTCTATGGCTACACCTTC. Full variable domain (remainder filled in from reference TRBV9 and TRBJ1-2): DSGVTQTPKHLITATGQRVTLRCSPRSGDLSVYWYQQSLDQGLQFLIQYYNGEERAKGNILERFSAQQFPDLHSELNLSSLELGDSALYFCASSVSEGRVYGYTFGSGTRLTVV.

This chain links TRBV11-3 with TRBJ1-6; D remains ambiguous. The CDR3 totals 15 residues. Germline CDR1 and CDR2: SGHNT and YENEEA. Trimming pared 0 bases from V and 5 bases from J, leaving 8 bases between. CDR3 region: CASSLDGLDNSPLHF. The CDR3 DNA reads as TGTGCCAGCAGCTTAGATGGGCTTGATAATTCACCCCTCCACTTT.

The CDR3: CASSESVSLQFF. The CDR3 DNA follows: TGTGCCAGCAGTGAATCGGTCTCACTGCAGTTCTTC. The V gene is TRBV25-1, the J gene TRBJ2-1, with D unresolved. CDR3 length: 12 residues. Deletions cut 1 base from V and 12 bases from J, with 10 bases between. CDR1 and CDR2 (germline): MGHDK, SYGVNS.

The chain combines TRBV5-4 with TRBJ2-1, with TRBD2 matching 11 bases. This CDR3 spans 17 amino acids. The germline V gene encodes CDR1 SGHNT and CDR2 YYREEE (reference sequence). J lost 8 bases, V lost 1 base, and 11 bases had no gene match. In DNA form, the CDR3 reads TGTGCCAGCAGCTTGCCAAGTCGACTAGCGGGGCGCGATGAGCAGTTCTTC. Its protein product is CASSLPSRLAGRDEQFF. Full variable domain (rest looked up from reference TRBV5-4 and TRBJ2-1): ETGVTQSPTHLIKTRGQQVTLRCSSQSGHNTVSWYQQALGQGPQFIFQYYREEENGRGNFPPRFSGLQFPNYSSELNVNALELDDSALYLCASSLPSRLAGRDEQFFGPGTRLTVL.

This chain joins TRBV19 and TRBJ1-6; TRBD1 aligns across 9 bases. The V gene end was trimmed by 4 bases and the J gene end by 9 bases; junction bases not matched to a gene: 7. The germline gives CDR1 LNHDA, CDR2 SQIVND (reference sequence). The CDR3 has 15 amino acids. CDR3 amino acids: CASSTPDRGSSPLHF. CDR3 nucleotide sequence: TGTGCCAGTAGTACCCCCGACAGGGGGAGTTCACCCCTCCACTTT.

The V call is TRBV27, the J call TRBJ1-1; D is uncertain. The CDR3 totals 13 residues. Germline V lookup: CDR1 MNHEY, CDR2 SMNVEV (reference sequence). V lost 6 bases and J lost 11, with 19 bases in between. CDR3 in amino acids: CASSRSPDLTAFF. The CDR3 coding sequence is TGTGCCAGCAGCCGTAGCCCCGATCTGACGGCTTTCTTT.

The V gene is TRBV5-1, the J gene TRBJ1-3; D unresolved. This CDR3 region has 13 residues. Looked up from germline, CDR1 is SGHRS and CDR2 is YFSETQ. Trimming stripped 4 bases from V and 3 bases from J, with 8 bases between. The CDR3 sequence is CASSATYGNTIYF. The DNA for the CDR3 is TGCGCCAGCAGCGCCACATATGGAAACACCATATATTTT.

This clone was seen only a few times. This chain links TRBV19 with TRBJ1-6; TRBD1 matches at 8 bases. Germline-derived CDR1 and CDR2 are LNHDA and SQIVND (reference sequence). The trim removed 3 bases at V and 6 bases at J, leaving 7 bases unmatched. CDR3 length equals 16 residues. The CDR3 protein is CASSILGGQGNSPLHF. CDR3 coding DNA: TGTGCCAGTAGTATCCTCGGCGGACAGGGTAATTCACCCCTCCACTTT. The whole variable domain, filled in from reference TRBV19 and TRBJ1-6, reads DGGITQSPKYLFRKEGQNVTLSCEQNLNHDAMYWYRQDPGQGLRLIYYSQIVNDFQKGDIAEGYSVSREKKESFPLTVTSAQKNPTAFYLCASSILGGQGNSPLHFGNGTRLTVT.

The rearrangement joins TRBV9 to TRBJ2-1; 10 bases map to TRBD2. Germline values: CDR1 SGDLS, CDR2 YYNGEE. Germline trimming cut 3 bases from V and 4 bases from J; bases unmatched to any gene: 4. This CDR3 is 15 amino acids long. The CDR3: CASSERGGVYNEQFF. The CDR3 DNA reads as TGTGCCAGCAGCGAGCGGGGGGGGGTTTACAATGAGCAGTTCTTC.

This rearrangement joins TRBV28 to TRBJ1-3; 7 bases match TRBD1. The ends lost 7 bases at V and 0 bases at J; junction bases unmatched: 6. The CDR3 extends over 15 amino acids. Germline V gene data show CDR1 as MDHEN and CDR2 as SYDVKM. The DNA for the CDR3 is TGTGCCAGCACCAGACAGGGAACCTCTGGAAACACCATATATTTT. Protein product: CASTRQGTSGNTIYF.

The chain is built from TRBV10-3 and TRBJ1-3; 8 nucleotides agree with TRBD1. This CDR3 contains 14 residues. Germline V gives CDR1 ENHRY, CDR2 SYGVKD. V dropped 4 bases and J dropped 3; count of bases not matched to a gene: 2. This CDR3 reads CAISGTGLGNTIYF. The CDR3 DNA is TGTGCCATCAGTGGGACAGGGCTTGGAAACACCATATATTTT.

The rearrangement links TRBV28 to TRBJ1-1; 8 bases align to TRBD1. Germline CDR1 and CDR2: MDHEN and SYDVKM. Trimming removed 6 bases from V and 13 bases from J; junction bases left unmatched: 16. The CDR3 consists of 14 residues. The CDR3 region is CASREPGQGRDGFF. Written as DNA, the CDR3 is TGTGCCAGCAGGGAGCCCGGACAGGGAAGGGATGGTTTCTTT.

The rearrangement joins TRBV21-1 to TRBJ1-1; the listed D gene, TRBD1, was not tested against the DNA. TRBV21-1 is a pseudogene locus. The CDR3 extends over 17 amino acids. DNA for the CDR3: TGTGCCAGCAGCAGGGTAGGGACAGGGTATTGGAACACTGAAGCTTTCTTT. Translated: CASSRVGTGYWNTEAFF.

The rearrangement links TRBV10-3 to TRBJ1-6, with 7 bases identical to TRBD1. Trimming took 5 bases from V and 9 from J; bases not matched to a gene: 7. The CDR3 extends over 14 amino acids. The germline gives CDR1 ENHRY, CDR2 SYGVKD. This CDR3 reads CAISPRDSVSPLHF. In DNA form, the CDR3 reads TGTGCCATCAGTCCCCGGGACAGCGTTTCACCCCTCCACTTT.

V and J are TRBV6-6 and TRBJ2-7, with 9 bases aligning to TRBD1. V shed 5 bases, J shed 3 bases, and the junction held 5 bases outside the gene matches. Germline V gene lookup returns CDR1 MNHNY and CDR2 SVGAGI (reference sequence). CDR3 length equals 14 residues. The CDR3 DNA reads as TGTGCCAGCAGTCCCCCGGGACAGGGCTACGAGCAGTACTTC. Translating gives CASSPPGQGYEQYF.

This chain uses TRBV7-9 with TRBJ2-3, with D perhaps TRBD1 (7 bases). The germline V gene encodes CDR1 SEHNR and CDR2 FQNEAQ (reference sequence). The CDR3 runs to 14 residues. V lost 1 base and J lost 6, with 11 bases in between. CDR3 coding DNA: TGTGCCAGCAGCTTAGTCTCAGGGGGGGATACGCAGTATTTT. This translates into CASSLVSGGDTQYF.

The chain is built from TRBV10-3 and TRBJ2-5, with D perhaps TRBD2 (7 bases). Trimming pared 6 bases from V and 5 bases from J, leaving 13 bases between. This CDR3 has 13 amino acids. The germline gives CDR1 ENHRY, CDR2 SYGVKD. The CDR3 region is CAIRAGEGETQYF. For the CDR3, the DNA is TGTGCCATCAGGGCAGGGGAGGGGGAGACCCAGTACTTC.

The genes are TRBV9 and TRBJ2-2; 7 bases map to TRBD1. CDR1 SGDLS and CDR2 YYNGEE come from the germline V gene. V lost 3 bases, J lost 7 bases, and 12 bases stayed unmatched. This CDR3 is 16 amino acids long. The CDR3 bases are TGTGCCAGCAGCGCTACGAGCTGGGACAGTAGCGGGGAGCTGTTTTTT. Translated: CASSATSWDSSGELFF.

J is TRBJ2-2 and V is TRBV7-9; D may be TRBD1 (6 bases). CDR1 SEHNR and CDR2 FQNEAQ come from the germline V gene (reference sequence). V lost 3 bases and J 1 base, leaving 15 bases between the germline ends. CDR3 length: 17 residues. The CDR3 region has the DNA TGTGCCAGCAGCTTTTTCCGAGGCAGGGGGAACACCGGGGAGCTGTTTTTT. It encodes CASSFFRGRGNTGELFF. The full variable domain, rest sourced from reference TRBV7-9 and TRBJ2-2, is DTGVSQNPRHKITKRGQNVTFRCDPISEHNRLYWYRQTLGQGPEFLTYFQNEAQLEKSRLLSDRFSAERPKGSFSTLEIQRTEQGDSAMYLCASSFFRGRGNTGELFFGEGSRLTVL.